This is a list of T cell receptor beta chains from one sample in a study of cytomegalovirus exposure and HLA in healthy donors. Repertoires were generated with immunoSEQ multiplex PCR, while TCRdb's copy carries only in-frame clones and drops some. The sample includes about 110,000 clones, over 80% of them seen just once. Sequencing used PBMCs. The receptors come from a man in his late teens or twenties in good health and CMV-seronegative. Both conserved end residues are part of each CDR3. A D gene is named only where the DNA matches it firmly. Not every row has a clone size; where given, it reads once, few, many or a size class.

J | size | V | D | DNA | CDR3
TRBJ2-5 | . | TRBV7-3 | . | TGTGCCAGCAGCTTATCTACCCAACTCAGATCGAGGGAGACCCAGTACTTC | CASSLSTQLRSRETQYF
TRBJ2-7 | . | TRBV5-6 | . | TGTGCCAGCAGCCGACAAAGGGGATTAACCTACGAGCAGTACTTC | CASSRQRGLTYEQYF
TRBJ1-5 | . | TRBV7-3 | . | TGTGCCAGCAGCTTAGGTTTTCGCGGGGCGGGACTCAATCAGCCCCAGCATTTT | CASSLGFRGAGLNQPQHF
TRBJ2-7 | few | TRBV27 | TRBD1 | TGTGCCAGCAGTCCAAGCCTGGGACAGACCGCCTACGAGCAGTACTTC | CASSPSLGQTAYEQYF
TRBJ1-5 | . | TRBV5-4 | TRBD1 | TGCGCCAGCAGCCAAGCGACAGGGTTCGATCAGCCCCAGCATTTT | CASSQATGFDQPQHF
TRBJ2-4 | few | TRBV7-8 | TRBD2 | TGTGCCAGCAGCTTAGTAAGCGGGAGGAACATTCAGTACTTC | CASSLVSGRNIQYF
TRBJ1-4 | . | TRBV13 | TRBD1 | TGTGCCAGCAGCAGACAGGGTGGAGGGGAAAAACTGTTTTTT | CASSRQGGGEKLFF
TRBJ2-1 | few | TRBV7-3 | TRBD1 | TGTGCCAGCAGCAGAGGACAGGGGATCTACAATGAGCAGTTCTTC | CASSRGQGIYNEQFF
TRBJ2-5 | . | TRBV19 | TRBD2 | TGTGCCAGTAGGAACCCGGGACTAGCGGAGACCCAGTACTTC | CASRNPGLAETQYF
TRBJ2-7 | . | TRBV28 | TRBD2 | TGTGCCAGTACAGCGGGAGCCCAGCCCTACGAGCAGTACTTC | CASTAGAQPYEQYF
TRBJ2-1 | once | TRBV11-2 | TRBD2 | TGTGCCAGCAGCTTAAGACTAGCGGGAGGGTCCTACAATGAGCAGTTCTTC | CASSLRLAGGSYNEQFF
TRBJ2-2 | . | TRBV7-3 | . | TGTGCCAGCAGCTTAATGGGGGCTGGCACCGGGGAGCTGTTTTTT | CASSLMGAGTGELFF
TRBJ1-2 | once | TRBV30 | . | TGTGCCTGGAGATCAGGGGTTACTAACTATGGCTACACCTTC | CAWRSGVTNYGYTF
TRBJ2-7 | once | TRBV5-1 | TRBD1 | TGCGCCAGCAGCTTAGTGGCAGGGGGTGCCCACGAGCAGTACTTC | CASSLVAGGAHEQYF
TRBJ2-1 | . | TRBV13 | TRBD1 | TGTGCCAGCAGCCCCTCCGACAGGGTTTATCACAATGAGCAGTTCTTC | CASSPSDRVYHNEQFF
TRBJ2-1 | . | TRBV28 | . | TGTGCCAGCAGTCGGGATCAACGGCTTTACAATGAGCAGTTCTTC | CASSRDQRLYNEQFF
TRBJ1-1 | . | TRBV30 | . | TGTGCCTGGAGTTGGGGGGTAACGAACACTGAAGCTTTCTTT | CAWSWGVTNTEAFF
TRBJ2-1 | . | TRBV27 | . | TGTGCCAGCAGTTTGGTCGCGTACAATGAGCAGTTCTTC | CASSLVAYNEQFF
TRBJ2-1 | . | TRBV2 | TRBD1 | TGTGCCAGTCTACGGACAGGGGGCAGGGATGAGCAGTTCTTC | CASLRTGGRDEQFF
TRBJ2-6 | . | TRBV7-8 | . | TGTGCCAGCAGCTTAGTTCCGGGCAGGGGAGGGTCTGGGGCCAACGTCCTGACTTTC | CASSLVPGRGGSGANVLTF
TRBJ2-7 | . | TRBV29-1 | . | TGCAGCGTTGAAGGAGGGCCCACCGTACACGAGCAGTACTTC | CSVEGGPTVHEQYF
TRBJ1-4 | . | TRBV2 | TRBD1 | TGTGCCAGCAACCCCCCGCTAGGACAGGGGCCGACAACTAATGAAAAACTGTTTTTT | CASNPPLGQGPTTNEKLFF
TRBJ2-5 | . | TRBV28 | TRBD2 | TGTGCCAGCAGTCGGCCGGGACTAGCGGGCCAAGAGACCCAGTACTTC | CASSRPGLAGQETQYF
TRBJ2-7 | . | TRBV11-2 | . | TGTGCCAGCAGCTTTAGCCGGGGGACAGCAAAATACGAGCAGTACTTC | CASSFSRGTAKYEQYF
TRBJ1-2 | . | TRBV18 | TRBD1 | TGTGCCAGCTCACCCGACAGGGGTAACTATGGCTACACCTTC | CASSPDRGNYGYTF
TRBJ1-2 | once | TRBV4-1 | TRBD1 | TGCGCCAGCTCCGGGACAGGGGAAAACTATGGCTACACCTTC | CASSGTGENYGYTF
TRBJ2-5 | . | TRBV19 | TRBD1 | TGTGCCAGTAGTATACTAACAGGGGGCAGGAAGACCCAGTACTTC | CASSILTGGRKTQYF
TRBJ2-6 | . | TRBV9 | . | TGTGCCAGCAGCGTATCCCCCTCGGCCAACGTCCTGACTTTC | CASSVSPSANVLTF
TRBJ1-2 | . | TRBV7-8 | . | TGTGCCAGCAGCTTAGGACATTATAACTATGGCTACACCTTC | CASSLGHYNYGYTF
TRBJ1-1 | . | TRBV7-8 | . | TGTGCCAGCAGCTTAGTGACAGTCATGAACACTGAAGCTTTCTTT | CASSLVTVMNTEAFF
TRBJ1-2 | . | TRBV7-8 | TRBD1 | TGTGCCAGCAGCCCGCAGGGACAGGGGGCATATGGCTACACCTTC | CASSPQGQGAYGYTF
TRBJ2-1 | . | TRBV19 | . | TGTGCCAGTAGTAGTGAGCGGGCAGGATACAATGAGCAGTTCTTC | CASSSERAGYNEQFF
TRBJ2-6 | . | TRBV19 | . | TGTGCCAGTAGTATCGACGGGACTTCTGGGGCCAACGTCCTGACTTTC | CASSIDGTSGANVLTF
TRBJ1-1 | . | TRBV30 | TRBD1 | TGTGCCTTGGGACAGGGGACCACTGAAGCTTTCTTT | CALGQGTTEAFF
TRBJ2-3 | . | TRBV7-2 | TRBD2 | TGTGCCAGCAGCTTAGCGCTAGCGGCTGCAGATACGCAGTATTTT | CASSLALAAADTQYF
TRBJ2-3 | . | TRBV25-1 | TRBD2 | TGTGCCAGCAGTACTAGCGGGAGCGCAGATACGCAGTATTTT | CASSTSGSADTQYF
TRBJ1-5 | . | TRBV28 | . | TGTGCCAGCACCCCTCGAGGGTTTGGTCAGCCCCAGCATTTT | CASTPRGFGQPQHF
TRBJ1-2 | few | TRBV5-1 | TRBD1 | TGCGCCAGCGGTGCACAGGGGAACTATGGCTACACCTTC | CASGAQGNYGYTF
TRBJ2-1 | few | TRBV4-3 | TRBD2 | TGCGCCAGCAGCGGACTAGCGGGAGGGTACAATGAGCAGTTCTTC | CASSGLAGGYNEQFF
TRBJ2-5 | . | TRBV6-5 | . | TGTGCCAGCAGCCCCTGGGCCGCAACCCAAGAGACCCAGTACTTC | CASSPWAATQETQYF
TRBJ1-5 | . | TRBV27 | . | TGTGCCAGTAGAGGGGGGGGTAGCAATCAGCCCCAGCATTTT | CASRGGGSNQPQHF
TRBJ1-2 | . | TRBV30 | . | TGTGCCTGGAGTGGGGGAGGGACGGCCTATGGCTACACCTTC | CAWSGGGTAYGYTF
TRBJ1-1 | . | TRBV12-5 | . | TGTGCTAGTGGTTTGTCAACACTGAACACTGAAGCTTTCTTT | CASGLSTLNTEAFF
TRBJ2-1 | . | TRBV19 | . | TGTGCCAGTAGTATGTCCGGGGGCTACAATGAGCAGTTCTTC | CASSMSGGYNEQFF
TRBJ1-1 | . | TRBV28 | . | TGTGCCAGCCCGAATAGAAGGGGGAGCACTGAAGCTTTCTTT | CASPNRRGSTEAFF
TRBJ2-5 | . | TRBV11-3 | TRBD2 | TGTGCCAGCAGCTTCGGTAGCGGGACCCCCCAAGAGACCCAGTACTTC | CASSFGSGTPQETQYF
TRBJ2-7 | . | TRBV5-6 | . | TGTGCCAGCAGCTTGGTACGGGACGAGCAGTACTTC | CASSLVRDEQYF
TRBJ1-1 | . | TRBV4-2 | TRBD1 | TGTGCCAGCAGCCCGGGGACAGGGGGCGCCTGGACTGAAGCTTTCTTT | CASSPGTGGAWTEAFF
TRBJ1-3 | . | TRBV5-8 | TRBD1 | TGTGCCAGCACCGGACAGGGGGTCTCTGGAAACACCATATATTTT | CASTGQGVSGNTIYF
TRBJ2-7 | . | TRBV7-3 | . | TGTGCCAGCAGCTTAACCATAGGAGAGGGGCAGTACTTC | CASSLTIGEGQYF
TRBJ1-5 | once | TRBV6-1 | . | TGTGCCAGCAGTGTGGGGGGGGCCGGCAATCAGCCCCAGCATTTT | CASSVGGAGNQPQHF
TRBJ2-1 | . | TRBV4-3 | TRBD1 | TGCGCCAGCAGCCAAGAAGGGACAGGGTTGAATGAGCAGTTCTTC | CASSQEGTGLNEQFF
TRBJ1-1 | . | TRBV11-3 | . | TGTGCCAGCAGCTTAATTAATTCTGAAGCTTTCTTT | CASSLINSEAFF
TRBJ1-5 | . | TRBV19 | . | TGTGCCAGTATGGGGAGGGCCGGCAATCAGCCCCAGCATTTT | CASMGRAGNQPQHF
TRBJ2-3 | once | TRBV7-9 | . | TGTGCCAGCAGCTTAGTGTCAGGAACTAGCACAGATACGCAGTATTTT | CASSLVSGTSTDTQYF